This T cell receptor (beta chain) emerged from a study of T cells in Graves' hyperthyroidism and ophthalmopathy. Study-wide results and limits: Most expanded thyroid clonotypes above 0.001 recurred in blood.

In its sample, this clonotype was seen a few times. Its antigen is unidentified. Each person with ophthalmopathy scored at least 3 on the Clinical Activity Score, reached NOSPECS grade 4 or higher, and had been ill under 3 months. Regions amplified from RNA transcripts were the TCR beta CDR3 regions. Primed by the HTBI set, a first-round RT-PCR was run on the TCR CDR3. TCRdb reanalysed the multiplex PCR reads using MiXCR and keeps one entry per CDR3 protein. The sample contains a few hundred thousand distinct CDR3 sequences, approximately 14% of which appear only once. The CDR3 spans 17 residues. V dropped 1 base and J dropped 9; count of bases not matched to a gene: 9. CDR1 MGHRA and CDR2 YSYEKL come from the germline V gene.

The TCR was taken from a woman aged 30 to 39 with Graves' ophthalmopathy. This chain uses TRBV4-1 with TRBJ2-3, with TRBD2 matching over 14 bases. What was sequenced was blood. For the CDR3, the DNA is TGCGCCAGCAGCCAAGGGTCGACTAGCGGGGGGGCCCAAACGCAGTATTTT. Protein product: CASSQGSTSGGAQTQYF.